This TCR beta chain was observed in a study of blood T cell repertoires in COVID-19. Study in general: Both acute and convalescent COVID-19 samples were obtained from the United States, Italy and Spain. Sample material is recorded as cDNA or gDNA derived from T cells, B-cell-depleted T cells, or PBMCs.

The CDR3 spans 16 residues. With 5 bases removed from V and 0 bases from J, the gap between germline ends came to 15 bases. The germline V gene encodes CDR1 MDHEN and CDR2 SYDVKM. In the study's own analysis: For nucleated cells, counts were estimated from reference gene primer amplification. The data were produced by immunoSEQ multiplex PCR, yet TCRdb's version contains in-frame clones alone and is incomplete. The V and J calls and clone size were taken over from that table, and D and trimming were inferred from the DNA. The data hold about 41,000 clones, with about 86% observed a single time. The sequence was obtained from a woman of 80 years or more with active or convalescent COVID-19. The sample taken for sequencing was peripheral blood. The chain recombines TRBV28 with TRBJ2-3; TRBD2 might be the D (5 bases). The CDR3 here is CASSPLQLGSTDTQYF. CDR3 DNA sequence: TGTGCCAGCAGTCCCCTCCAACTAGGTAGCACAGATACGCAGTATTTT.